This entry lists 27 T cell receptor beta chains sequenced from one sample in a study of technical replicates of blood from a handful of donors (TCRdb year 2017). The library was built by means of the immunoSEQ multiplex PCR assay. TCRdb re-hosts the immuneACCESS table, in-frame sequences only. Its copies lack some clones; in the studies checked, an unresolved V gene accounts for under half of them, and the cause for the rest is not known. Here the sample has approximately 84,000 clones; about 98% occur a single time. Of the sample, around 0.15% is held by the ten largest clones. Sequencing was carried out using T cells isolated from PBMCs. Receptors were obtained from a human donor in good health.

The chain employs TRBV19 and TRBJ1-1; no clear D gene. The CDR3 covers 11 residues. Germline CDR1 is LNHDA and CDR2 is SQIVND (reference sequence). Between the trimmed V and J ends, which lost 3 bases and 10 bases, there was a span of 9 bases. CDR3 protein: CASSIGGVAFF. CDR3 nucleotide sequence: TGTGCCAGTAGTATCGGCGGGGTAGCTTTCTTT. The whole variable domain, filled in from reference TRBV19 and TRBJ1-1, reads DGGITQSPKYLFRKEGQNVTLSCEQNLNHDAMYWYRQDPGQGLRLIYYSQIVNDFQKGDIAEGYSVSREKKESFPLTVTSAQKNPTAFYLCASSIGGVAFFGQGTRLTVV.

The genes are TRBV6-1 and TRBJ2-3; D is unresolved. V was cut by 7 bases and J by 0 bases, with 11 bases left in between. This CDR3 contains 14 residues. Looked up from germline, CDR1 is MNHNS and CDR2 is SASEGT. The CDR3 DNA is TGTGCCAGCAAAGTCTTAGAAAGCACAGATACGCAGTATTTT. This translates into CASKVLESTDTQYF.

V and J are TRBV5-1 and TRBJ2-2; D might be TRBD1 (5 bases). The V end lost 3 bases, the J end lost 0 bases, and 9 bases lay between the germline ends. The CDR3 spans 15 residues. Germline V gives CDR1 SGHRS, CDR2 YFSETQ. The CDR3 is CASSYRTPNTGELFF. CDR3 DNA: TGCGCCAGCAGCTACAGGACGCCGAACACCGGGGAGCTGTTTTTT.

The rearrangement joins TRBV19 to TRBJ2-7, with a tentative D call TRBD1 (7 bases). Trimming left V 3 bases short and J 3 bases short, with 15 bases between. The CDR3 runs 15 residues. Germline assignment: CDR1 LNHDA and CDR2 SQIVND (reference sequence). The CDR3 nucleotides are TGTGCCAGTAGTATGCAGGGGGGTACCATCTACGAGCAGTACTTC. This translates into CASSMQGGTIYEQYF.

The J gene is TRBJ2-5, the V gene TRBV7-8; TRBD2 matches 9 bases. In germline, CDR1 is SGHVS, CDR2 FQNEAQ. The trim removed 5 bases at V and 5 bases at J, leaving 6 bases unmatched. The CDR3 is made up of 14 amino acids. CDR3 in DNA: TGTGCCAGCAGCCTTTTAGCGGGAGTGGAGACCCAGTACTTC. Amino acids: CASSLLAGVETQYF.

The chain recombines TRBV2 with TRBJ1-2; 9 nucleotides line up with TRBD1. Trimming removed 2 bases from V and 4 bases from J; junction bases left unmatched: 11. Germline CDR1 and CDR2: SNHLY and FYNNEI. The CDR3 runs to 17 residues. This CDR3 is CASSEFRDRVLGYGYTF. The CDR3 DNA reads as TGTGCCAGCAGTGAATTTAGGGACAGGGTGCTGGGCTATGGCTACACCTTC.

The V gene is TRBV28, the J gene TRBJ2-5; weak D call: TRBD1 (6 bases). Per germline, CDR1 MDHEN and CDR2 SYDVKM. The CDR3 length is 15 residues. The V end was cut by 3 bases, the J end by 9 bases, with 20 bases between. CDR3 bases: TGTGCCAGCAGTTTGTCAGGGGCCGACCTCGGGGCCCAGTACTTC. Translation gives CASSLSGADLGAQYF. The entire variable domain, with the rest obtained from reference TRBV28 and TRBJ2-5, is as follows: DVKVTQSSRYLVKRTGEKVFLECVQDMDHENMFWYRQDPGLGLRLIYFSYDVKMKEKGDIPEGYSVSREKKERFSLILESASTNQTSMYLCASSLSGADLGAQYFGPGTRLLVL.

CDR3 DNA: TGTGCCAGCAGTTTATCGGGACAGGGCCTCTGGTCACTGTTTTTT. Its protein product is CASSLSGQGLWSLFF. V usage is TRBV27 and J usage is TRBJ1-4; 9 positions agree with TRBD1. The CDR3 sequence is 15 residues long. Germline V gives CDR1 MNHEY, CDR2 SMNVEV (reference sequence). V lost 0 bases to trimming and J lost 13 bases; unmatched junction nucleotides: 9.

This rearrangement joins TRBV19 to TRBJ1-2; TRBD1 matches 7 bases. CDR1 LNHDA and CDR2 SQIVND come from the germline V gene (reference sequence). V shed 7 bases and J 8 bases; nucleotides not matched to a gene: 13. The CDR3 has 14 amino acids. CDR3 region: CASTETGVLGGYTF. The CDR3 DNA reads as TGTGCCAGTACCGAAACAGGGGTACTGGGCGGCTACACCTTC. The full variable domain, rest sourced from reference TRBV19 and TRBJ1-2, is DGGITQSPKYLFRKEGQNVTLSCEQNLNHDAMYWYRQDPGQGLRLIYYSQIVNDFQKGDIAEGYSVSREKKESFPLTVTSAQKNPTAFYLCASTETGVLGGYTFGSGTRLTVV.

CDR3 in amino acids: CASRGGFPNYGYTF. The CDR3 DNA is TGTGCCAGCAGGGGGGGGTTCCCTAACTATGGCTACACCTTC. V is TRBV28 and J is TRBJ1-2; possible D gene TRBD1, 5 bases. Germline CDR1 is MDHEN and CDR2 is SYDVKM. This CDR3 region has 14 residues. V was trimmed by 6 bases and J by 0 bases, leaving 11 bases between them.

The gene calls are TRBV5-6 and TRBJ1-5; 12 bases line up with TRBD1. Germline V lookup: CDR1 SGHDT, CDR2 YYEEEE. The length of the CDR3 is 17 residues. J gave up 7 bases and V 0 bases, and 8 bases lay outside the gene matches. CDR3 sequence reads: CASSLGKPGQGAQPQHF. Here the CDR3 DNA reads TGTGCCAGCAGCTTGGGAAAACCGGGACAGGGGGCCCAGCCCCAGCATTTT.

The chain employs TRBV25-1 and TRBJ1-1, with D unclear. Germline CDR1 MGHDK, CDR2 SYGVNS. CDR3 length equals 15 residues. Trimming removed 1 base from V and 0 bases from J, with 9 bases in between. Here the CDR3 DNA reads TGTGCCAGCAGTGAATCGGGATTCATGAACACTGAAGCTTTCTTT. Residues: CASSESGFMNTEAFF. The whole variable domain, filled in from reference TRBV25-1 and TRBJ1-1, reads EADIYQTPRYLVIGTGKKITLECSQTMGHDKMYWYQQDPGMELHLIHYSYGVNSTEKGDLSSESTVSRIRTEHFPLTLESARPSHTSQYLCASSESGFMNTEAFFGQGTRLTVV.

The chain employs TRBV30 and TRBJ2-3, with 11 bases matching TRBD2. The germline gives CDR1 GTSNPN, CDR2 SVGIG (reference sequence). Germline trimming cut 1 base from V and 4 bases from J; bases unmatched to any gene: 1. The CDR3 spans 14 residues. The CDR3 reads CAWSASGGSDTQYF. For the CDR3, the DNA is TGTGCCTGGAGTGCTAGCGGGGGGTCAGATACGCAGTATTTT. Combining the CDR3 with reference TRBV30 and TRBJ2-3 gives the whole variable domain SQTIHQWPATLVQPVGSPLSLECTVEGTSNPNLYWYRQAAGRGLQLLFYSVGIGQISSEVPQNLSASRPQDRQFILSSKKLLLSDSGFYLCAWSASGGSDTQYFGPGTRLTVL.

The gene calls are TRBV14 and TRBJ2-5, with D unclear. Per the germline V gene, CDR1 is SGHDN and CDR2 is FVKESK. CDR3 length: 13 residues. V was pared by 4 bases and J by 7 bases, with 13 bases between. The CDR3 is CASSLRGSGTQYF. In DNA, the CDR3 is TGTGCCAGCAGCCTTAGAGGATCGGGGACCCAGTACTTC.

The CDR3 sequence: CASSLDRGRQPQHF. CDR3 nucleotide sequence: TGTGCCAGCAGCTTGGACAGGGGGCGGCAGCCCCAGCATTTT. The chain has TRBV5-6 and TRBJ1-5; 9 bases agree with TRBD1. CDR3 length equals 14 residues. Germline V gene sequence: CDR1 SGHDT, CDR2 YYEEEE. The V segment lost 0 bases and the J segment 7 bases; nucleotides outside the gene matches: 2.

The chain joins TRBV11-2 to TRBJ2-2; D remains unclear. CDR1 is SGHAT, CDR2 FQNNGV, per germline. V lost 7 bases and J lost 2, with 14 bases in between. This CDR3 has 15 amino acids. The CDR3 DNA follows: TGTGCCAGCACTCCATACACGTACAACACCGGGGAGCTGTTTTTT. It yields the protein CASTPYTYNTGELFF.

CDR3 residues: CASSRTGVRETQYF. CDR3 sequence (DNA): TGTGCCAGCAGCCGGACAGGGGTACGGGAGACCCAGTACTTC. This chain links TRBV2 with TRBJ2-5, with 9 bases fitting TRBD1. Germline assignment: CDR1 SNHLY and CDR2 FYNNEI. CDR3 length equals 14 residues. V lost 6 bases and J lost 5; bases outside the gene matches: 7.

This clone was detected once. J is TRBJ1-5 and V is TRBV12-5; TRBD1 matches at 7 bases. The CDR3 has 14 amino acids. V dropped 6 bases and J dropped 5; count of bases not matched to a gene: 7. The germline V gene encodes CDR1 LGHNT and CDR2 FRNRAP. The CDR3 DNA reads as TGTGCTAGTGGCCTAGGGACAGAAGATCAGCCCCAGCATTTT. This translates into CASGLGTEDQPQHF.

This clone was observed a single time. The CDR3 loop reads CASSLAGREGTDTQYF. As DNA, the CDR3 is TGCGCCAGCAGCCTCGCCGGCCGGGAGGGCACAGATACGCAGTATTTT. The chain couples TRBV4-1 to TRBJ2-3, with TRBD2 identical over 7 bases. The V gene's germline CDR1 is MGHRA and CDR2 YSYEKL. J gave up 1 base and V 4 bases, and 8 bases lay outside the gene matches. The CDR3 sequence is 16 residues long.

Here the CDR3 DNA reads TGTGCCACCAGCAGAGGGACAGTTTATCAGCCCCAGCATTTT. Its protein product is CATSRGTVYQPQHF. The chain joins TRBV15 to TRBJ1-5, with D possibly being TRBD1 (6 bases). Germline V gene lookup returns CDR1 LNHNV and CDR2 YYDKDF (reference sequence). The CDR3 is made up of 14 amino acids. Trimming shortened V by 1 base and J by 5 bases, and 9 bases separated the two germline ends.

This chain connects TRBV6-6 to TRBJ2-1; possible D gene TRBD2, 6 bases. Per the germline V gene, CDR1 is MNHNY and CDR2 is SVGAGI (reference sequence). This CDR3 has 16 residues. V lost 7 bases and J lost 4, with 20 bases in between. The CDR3 spells CASTGGGGMVYNEQFF. CDR3 nucleotide sequence: TGTGCCAGCACCGGGGGTGGGGGGATGGTTTACAATGAGCAGTTCTTC.

The rearrangement joins TRBV5-1 to TRBJ1-2; TRBD1 agrees at 8 bases. With 5 bases clipped from V and 1 base from J, the junction kept 10 bases outside the gene matches. CDR1 is SGHRS and CDR2 is YFSETQ in the germline V gene. CDR3 length: 16 amino acids. The CDR3 region is CASSRGTGSLNYGYTF. CDR3 nucleotides: TGCGCCAGCAGTAGGGGGACAGGAAGTCTTAACTATGGCTACACCTTC.

This clone was counted a single time. The chain couples TRBV9 to TRBJ2-5, with TRBD2 identical over 11 bases. Germline V gene lookup returns CDR1 SGDLS and CDR2 YYNGEE. The CDR3 is 14 residues long. After removal of 3 bases from V and 10 bases from J, the junction contained 8 bases not matched to a gene. DNA for the CDR3: TGTGCCAGCAGCGCACTAGCGGGAGACGGTGGCCAGTACTTC. This gives the protein CASSALAGDGGQYF.

The chain couples TRBV6-5 to TRBJ2-5, with D possibly TRBD2 on 6 matching bases. This CDR3 region has 16 residues. The germline V gene has CDR1 MNHEY and CDR2 SVGAGI. V lost 2 bases and J 5 bases, leaving 18 bases between the germline ends. CDR3 protein: CASSYAWTNHRETQYF. Written as DNA, the CDR3 is TGTGCCAGCAGTTACGCGTGGACTAACCACCGGGAGACCCAGTACTTC.

J is TRBJ1-1 and V is TRBV2, with D unclear. This CDR3 is built from 14 residues. V was clipped by 4 bases and J by 2 bases, with 11 bases between them. Germline V lookup: CDR1 SNHLY, CDR2 FYNNEI. CDR3 coding DNA: TGTGCCAGCAGTGTAGCTTTGTCTAACACTGAAGCTTTCTTT. As protein: CASSVALSNTEAFF.

As concerns this clone: The junction does not match germline at one end; this may be a read error. The rearrangement uses TRBV7-7 and TRBJ1-4; D gene unclear. The CDR3 consists of 16 residues. CDR1 is SSHAT, CDR2 FNYEAQ, per germline (reference sequence). CDR3: CASSLDSPRRDEKLFF. DNA for the CDR3: TGTGCTAGCAGCTTAGATAGCCCCAGGCGGGATGAAAAACTGTTTTTT.

The chain joins TRBV6-1 to TRBJ2-7, with no clear D. The CDR3 runs to 12 residues. The germline V and J ends were trimmed by 3 bases and 3 bases, with 6 bases remaining between them. Germline V gives CDR1 MNHNS, CDR2 SASEGT. The CDR3 DNA reads as TGTGCCAGCAGTGACGCCTACTACGAGCAGTACTTC. Its protein is CASSDAYYEQYF.